The clone carrying this TCR beta chain appeared once. The repertoire was sequenced with immunoSEQ multiplex PCR; TCRdb's copy has only in-frame clones and lacks some. Of approximately 140,000 clones in the sample, over 65% were seen once. This entry comes from a study of blood T cell repertoires in COVID-19. Study background: Nucleic acid was either cDNA or gDNA, and it came from T cells, B-cell-depleted T cells, or PBMCs.

Per germline, CDR1 MGHRA and CDR2 YSYEKL. The CDR3 length is 16 residues. Trimming left V 2 bases short and J 5 bases short, with 16 bases between. The clonotype comes from a man in his sixties or seventies with acute or convalescent COVID-19. The sequencing sample was made of peripheral blood. This chain connects TRBV4-1 to TRBJ2-1; D may be TRBD1 (7 bases). CDR3 region: CASSQRNRGLNNEQFF. In DNA form, the CDR3 reads TGCGCCAGCAGCCAAAGAAACAGGGGACTCAACAATGAGCAGTTCTTC.